This T cell receptor beta chain was found in a study of CD8+CD57+ T cells in acquired aplastic anemia. Study-wide background: Mean yield of DNA from sorted CD4+ and CD8+ cells was approximately 3 ug.

It was patients with CD8+CD57+ cell expansion by flow cytometry who were chosen for sequencing. The cohort consisted entirely of patients having severe acquired aplastic anemia. This clonotype was detected ten times or more. V was clipped by 0 bases and J by 6 bases, with 5 bases between them. The CDR3 is made up of 12 amino acids. CDR1 is SGHDN and CDR2 is FVKESK in the germline V gene. The use of genomic DNA as template underpinned the TCR beta VDJ and CDR3 profiling. Each CDR3 protein is one row after TCRdb ran MiXCR on the reads. This sample has 200,000 or so distinct CDR3 sequences, with about half found just once.

Material for sequencing was sorted CD4+, CD8+, or CD8+CD57+ T cells (not recorded which) from PBMCs. The rearrangement links TRBV14 to TRBJ1-1; the D gene is possibly TRBD1 (5 bases). This TCR derives from a human donor with aplastic anemia. The CDR3, as DNA: TGTGCCAGCAGCCAAGACAGGGCTGAAGCTTTCTTT. Protein sequence: CASSQDRAEAFF.